This T cell receptor beta chain is drawn from a study of blood T cells in healthy people across ages. Broader study findings: PBMCs were not sorted, which prevented a conclusive comparison of naive versus antigen-experienced cells.

Germline V CDR1 and CDR2: MGHRA, YSYEKL. Trimming took 0 bases from V and 4 from J; bases not matched to a gene: 8. The CDR3 totals 16 residues. Alongside a J-beta primer mix, a sample-barcoded 5' primer served in a second PCR lasting roughly 7 to 12 cycles. In TCRdb, the 5' RACE reads were re-called with MiXCR into one record per CDR3 protein. The table records more than 650,000 distinct CDR3 sequences, about 20% of them present only once. On this clonotype: The target antigen is unknown. This may be a read error, as it is one base from a much larger clone.

The authors drew about 9.9 milliliters of peripheral blood from each donor. The receptor's source is a man in his 70s in good health. The chain recombines TRBV4-1 with TRBJ2-5; 7 nucleotides align to TRBD1. The material sequenced was blood. The CDR3, as DNA: TGCGCCAGCAGCCAAGATCTGGTAGGGGGCATAGAGACCCAGTACTTC. It translates to CASSQDLVGGIETQYF.